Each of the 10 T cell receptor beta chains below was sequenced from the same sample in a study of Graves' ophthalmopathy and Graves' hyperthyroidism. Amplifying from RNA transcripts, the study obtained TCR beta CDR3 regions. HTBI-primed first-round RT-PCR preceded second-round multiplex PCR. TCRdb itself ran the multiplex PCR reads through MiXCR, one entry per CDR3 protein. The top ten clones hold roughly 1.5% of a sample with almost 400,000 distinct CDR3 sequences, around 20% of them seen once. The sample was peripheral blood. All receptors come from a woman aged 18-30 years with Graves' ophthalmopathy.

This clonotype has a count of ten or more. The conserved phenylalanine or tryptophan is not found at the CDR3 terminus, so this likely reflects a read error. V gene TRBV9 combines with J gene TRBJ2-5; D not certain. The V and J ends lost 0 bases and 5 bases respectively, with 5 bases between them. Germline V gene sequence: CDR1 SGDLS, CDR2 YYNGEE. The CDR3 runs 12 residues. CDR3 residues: CASSVDDETQYL. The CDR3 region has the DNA TGTGCCAGCAGCGTAGACGATGAGACCCAGTACCTC.

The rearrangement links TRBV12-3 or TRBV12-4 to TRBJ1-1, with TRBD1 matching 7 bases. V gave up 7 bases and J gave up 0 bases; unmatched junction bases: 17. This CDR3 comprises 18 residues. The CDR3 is CASTPQGQSITMNTEAFF. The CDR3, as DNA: TGTGCCAGCACTCCGCAGGGACAGAGCATAACAATGAACACTGAAGCTTTCTTT.

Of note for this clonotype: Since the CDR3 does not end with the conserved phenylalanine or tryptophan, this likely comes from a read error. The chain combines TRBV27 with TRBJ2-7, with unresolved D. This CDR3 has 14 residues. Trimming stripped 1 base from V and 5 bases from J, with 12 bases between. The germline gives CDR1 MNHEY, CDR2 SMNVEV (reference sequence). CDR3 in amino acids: CASSLYHLTNEQYS. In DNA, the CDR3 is TGTGCCAGCAGTTTATACCACTTAACCAACGAGCAGTACTCA.

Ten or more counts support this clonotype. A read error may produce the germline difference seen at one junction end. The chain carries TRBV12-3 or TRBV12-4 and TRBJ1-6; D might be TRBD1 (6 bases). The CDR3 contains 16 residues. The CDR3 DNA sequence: TGTGCCAGCAGCCCTACAGGGTCTCCCTATAATCCACCCCTCCACTTT. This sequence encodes CASSPTGSPYNPPLHF.

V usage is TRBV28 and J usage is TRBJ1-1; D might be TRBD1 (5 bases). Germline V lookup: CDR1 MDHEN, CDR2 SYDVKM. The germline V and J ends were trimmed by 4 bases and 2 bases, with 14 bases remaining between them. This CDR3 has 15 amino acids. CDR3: CASSSQGLVNTEAFF. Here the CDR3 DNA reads TGTGCCAGCAGTTCTCAGGGCCTCGTCAACACTGAAGCTTTCTTT. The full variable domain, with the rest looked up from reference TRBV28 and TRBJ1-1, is DVKVTQSSRYLVKRTGEKVFLECVQDMDHENMFWYRQDPGLGLRLIYFSYDVKMKEKGDIPEGYSVSREKKERFSLILESASTNQTSMYLCASSSQGLVNTEAFFGQGTRLTVV.

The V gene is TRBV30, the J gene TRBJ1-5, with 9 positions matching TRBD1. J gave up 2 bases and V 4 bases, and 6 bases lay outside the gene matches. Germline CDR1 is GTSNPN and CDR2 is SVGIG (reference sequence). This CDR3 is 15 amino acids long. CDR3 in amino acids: CAWIMDRGGNQPQHF. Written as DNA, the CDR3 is TGTGCCTGGATTATGGACAGGGGTGGCAATCAGCCCCAGCATTTT.

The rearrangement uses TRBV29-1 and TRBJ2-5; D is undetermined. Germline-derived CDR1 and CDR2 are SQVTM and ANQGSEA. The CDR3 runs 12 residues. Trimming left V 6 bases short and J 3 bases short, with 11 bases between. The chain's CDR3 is CSVEIREETQYF. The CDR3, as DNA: TGCAGCGTAGAAATAAGAGAAGAGACCCAGTACTTC.

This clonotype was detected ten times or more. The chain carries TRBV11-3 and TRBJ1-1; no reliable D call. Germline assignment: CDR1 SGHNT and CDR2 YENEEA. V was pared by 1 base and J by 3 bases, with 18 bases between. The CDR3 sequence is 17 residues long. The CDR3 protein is CASSLGRLRVRDTEAFF. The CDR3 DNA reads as TGTGCCAGCAGCTTAGGCCGCCTGAGAGTTAGGGACACTGAAGCTTTCTTT. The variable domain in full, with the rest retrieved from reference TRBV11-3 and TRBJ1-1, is EAGVVQSPRYKIIEKKQPVAFWCNPISGHNTLYWYLQNLGQGPELLIRYENEEAVDDSQLPKDRFSAERLKGVDSTLKIQPAELGDSAVYLCASSLGRLRVRDTEAFFGQGTRLTVV.

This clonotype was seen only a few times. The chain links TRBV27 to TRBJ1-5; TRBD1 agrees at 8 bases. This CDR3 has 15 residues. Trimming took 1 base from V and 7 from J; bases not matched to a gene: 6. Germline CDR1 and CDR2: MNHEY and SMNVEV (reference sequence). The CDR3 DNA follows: TGTGCCAGCAGTTTATTAGGACAGGGTGGCCAGCCCCAGCATTTT. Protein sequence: CASSLLGQGGQPQHF.

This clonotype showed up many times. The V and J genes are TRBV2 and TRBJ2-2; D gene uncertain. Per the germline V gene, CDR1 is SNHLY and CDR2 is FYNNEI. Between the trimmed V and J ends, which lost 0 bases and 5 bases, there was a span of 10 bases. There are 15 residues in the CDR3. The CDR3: CASSEAGSITGELFF. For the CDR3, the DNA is TGTGCCAGCAGTGAAGCCGGGTCAATTACCGGGGAGCTGTTTTTT. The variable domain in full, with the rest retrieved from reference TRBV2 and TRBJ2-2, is EPEVTQTPSHQVTQMGQEVILRCVPISNHLYFYWYRQILGQKVEFLVSFYNNEISEKSEIFDDQFSVERPDGSNFTLKIRSTKLEDSAMYFCASSEAGSITGELFFGEGSRLTVL.